Listed below are T cell receptor beta chains from one sample, sequenced in a study of blood T cell repertoires in COVID-19. Assay: immunoSEQ multiplex PCR; the TCRdb copy retains only in-frame clones and omits some. The repertoire has about 68,000 clones, roughly 86% of them found once; the top ten carry roughly 3.7%. The sample comprised peripheral blood. The receptors derive from a man aged 50-60 years with acute or convalescent COVID-19. Both conserved end residues are part of each CDR3. Each record gives: D gene, V gene, J gene, clone size, CDR3 DNA, CDR3 protein. D genes are given only for firm matches. Clone size appears in some rows only: once, few, many, or a class for an expanded clone.

.,TRBV6-5,TRBJ1-6,.,TGTGCCAGCAGGGAGGAATCACCCCTCCACTTT,CASREESPLHF
.,TRBV6-4,TRBJ1-6,.,TGTGCCAGCAGTGAGGCAGGACAGCGTTCACCCCTCCACTTT,CASSEAGQRSPLHF
.,TRBV27,TRBJ1-6,.,TGTGCCAGCAGTTTACCAACCCTCAGGGGTCAGTACTCTGGTTCACCCCTCCACTTT,CASSLPTLRGQYSGSPLHF
.,TRBV9,TRBJ2-7,.,TGTGCCAGCAGCGTAGGGGGGCTATCCTACGAGCAGTACTTC,CASSVGGLSYEQYF
.,TRBV7-2,TRBJ1-2,.,TGTGCCAGCAGCAAAGACAGTCCCGCTGCTCGCAACTATGGCTACACCTTC,CASSKDSPAARNYGYTF
.,TRBV19,TRBJ2-5,.,TGTGCCAGTGGGTGGGGCAGGTCACAAGAGACCCAGTACTTC,CASGWGRSQETQYF
.,TRBV19,TRBJ2-3,.,TGTGCCAGTGTAGCGGCAGCTAGCACAGATACGCAGTATTTT,CASVAAASTDTQYF
.,TRBV2,TRBJ2-3,.,TGTGCCAGCAGTGAAGCGGCTCTAGTCGATACGCAGTATTTT,CASSEAALVDTQYF
.,TRBV9,TRBJ1-6,.,TGTGCCAGCAGCGTAGCCGGGAAAAATTCACCCCTCCACTTT,CASSVAGKNSPLHF
.,TRBV6-5,TRBJ1-1,.,TGTGCCAGCAGTTACTCCGTCGCGGGGCCCCACACTGAAGCTTTCTTT,CASSYSVAGPHTEAFF
.,TRBV9,TRBJ1-5,.,TGTGCCAGCAGCGTGTCGGGGGAGCCCCAGCATTTT,CASSVSGEPQHF
.,TRBV30,TRBJ1-1,.,TGTGCCTGGAGTGTATTGAGGGACACTGAAGCTTTCTTT,CAWSVLRDTEAFF
TRBD1,TRBV3-1/TRBV3-2,TRBJ2-2,.,TGTGCCAGCAGCCAAAGGGGGCATGACACCGGGGAGCTGTTTTTT,CASSQRGHDTGELFF
TRBD2,TRBV11-2,TRBJ2-1,few,TGTGCCAGCAGCTTACTAGCGGGCCAGGCATACAATGAGCAGTTCTTC,CASSLLAGQAYNEQFF
TRBD1,TRBV6-4,TRBJ1-2,.,TGTGCCAGCAGTGCCGACGCAACTGACAGGGTCTATGGCTACACCTTC,CASSADATDRVYGYTF
.,TRBV19,TRBJ1-5,once,TGTGCCAGTAGCGGACAGCGAGATCAGCCCCAGCATTTT,CASSGQRDQPQHF
TRBD2,TRBV14,TRBJ2-7,few,TGTGCCAGCAGCCAAGAAGGGAGGGCCTCCTACGAGCAGTACTTC,CASSQEGRASYEQYF
.,TRBV20-1,TRBJ1-2,once,TGCAGTGCGGGGGGGCCTGACTACACCTTC,CSAGGPDYTF
TRBD2,TRBV27,TRBJ2-1,.,TGTGCCAGCAGGGGACTAGCGGGAGATGTTAATGAGCAGTTCTTC,CASRGLAGDVNEQFF
TRBD2,TRBV18,TRBJ2-5,.,TGTGCCAGCTCACCACCTAGCGGGGGATTAGAGACCCAGTACTTC,CASSPPSGGLETQYF